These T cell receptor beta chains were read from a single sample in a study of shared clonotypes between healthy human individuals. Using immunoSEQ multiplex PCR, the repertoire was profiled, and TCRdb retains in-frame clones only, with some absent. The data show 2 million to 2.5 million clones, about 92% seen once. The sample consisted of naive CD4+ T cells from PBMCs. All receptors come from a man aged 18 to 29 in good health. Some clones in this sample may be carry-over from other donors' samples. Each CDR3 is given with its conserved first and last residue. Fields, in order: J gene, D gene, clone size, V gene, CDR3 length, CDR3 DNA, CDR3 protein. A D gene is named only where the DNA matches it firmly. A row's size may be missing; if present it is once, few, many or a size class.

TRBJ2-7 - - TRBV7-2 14 TGTGCCAGCAGCTTAGGGCTTCCCCTCTACGAGCAGTACTTC CASSLGLPLYEQYF
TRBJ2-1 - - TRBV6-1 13 TGTGCCAGCGTATTAAGGTTAGGGAATGAGCAGTTCTTC CASVLRLGNEQFF
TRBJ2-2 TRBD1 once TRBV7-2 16 TGTGCCAGCAGCCCTCAGACAGGGCGCTACACCGGGGAGCTGTTTTTT CASSPQTGRYTGELFF
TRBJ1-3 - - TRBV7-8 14 TGTGCCAGCAGCTGGGGAGTCAGTGGAAACACCATATATTTT CASSWGVSGNTIYF
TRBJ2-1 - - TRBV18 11 TGTGCCAGCTCGACGTCCGATGAGCAGTTCTTC CASSTSDEQFF
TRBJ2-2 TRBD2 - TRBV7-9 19 TGTGCCAGCAGCTTATGGACTAGCGGGAGGTTTGGGGACACCGGGGAGCTGTTTTTT CASSLWTSGRFGDTGELFF
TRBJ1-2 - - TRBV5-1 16 TGCGCCAGCAGCCTCGGGGCTGGGGGTTTATCCCGTGGCTACACCTTC CASSLGAGGLSRGYTF
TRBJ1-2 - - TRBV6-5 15 TGTGCCAGCAGTTACTCGCCGGATTTAGGGAGTGGCTACACCTTC CASSYSPDLGSGYTF
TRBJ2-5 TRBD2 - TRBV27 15 TGTGCCAGAGGGCTGCGAGCGGGAGCCGGAGAGACCCAGTACTTC CARGLRAGAGETQYF
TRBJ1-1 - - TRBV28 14 TGTGCCAGCACCCCGGGACAAGCGGGCACTGAAGCTTTCTTT CASTPGQAGTEAFF
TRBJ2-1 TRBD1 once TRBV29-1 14 TGCAGCGTTCTCCCGGGACAGATCTTCTCTGAGCAGTTCTTC CSVLPGQIFSEQFF
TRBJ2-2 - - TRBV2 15 TGTGCCAGCAGTGAAGTCAGGGGAAACACCGGGGAGCTGTTTTTT CASSEVRGNTGELFF
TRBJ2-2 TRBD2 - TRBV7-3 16 TGTGCCAGCAGCTTGACTAGCGGGAGTTTGACCGGGGAGCTGTTTTTT CASSLTSGSLTGELFF
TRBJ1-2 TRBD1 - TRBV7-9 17 TGTGCCAGCAGAGGGATACAACCCGGGACAGGGGCTGACGGCTACACCTTC CASRGIQPGTGADGYTF
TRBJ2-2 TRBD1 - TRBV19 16 TGTGCCAGTAGAGGACAGGGGGCGAAGAACACCGGGGAGCTGTTTTTT CASRGQGAKNTGELFF
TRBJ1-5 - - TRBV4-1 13 TGCGCCAGCAGCCTTTCGGATGGCCAGCCCCAGCATTTT CASSLSDGQPQHF
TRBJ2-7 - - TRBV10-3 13 TGTGCCACTCAGATCCCAGGGAGCTACGAGCAGTACTTC CATQIPGSYEQYF
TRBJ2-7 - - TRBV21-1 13 TGTGCCCGCCGGGGGGGCATTCCCTACGAGCAGTACTTC CARRGGIPYEQYF
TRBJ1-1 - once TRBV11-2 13 TGTGCCAGCCATGGGGGGGGTAGCACTGAAGCTTTCTTT CASHGGGSTEAFF
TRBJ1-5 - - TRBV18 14 TGTGCCAGCTCACCTTCGGGGGGCAATCAGCCCCAGCATTTT CASSPSGGNQPQHF
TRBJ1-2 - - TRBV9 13 TGTGCCAGCAGCGTAGCGGGTGGGGATGGCTACACCTTC CASSVAGGDGYTF
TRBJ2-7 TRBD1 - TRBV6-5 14 TGTGCCAGCAGTTACGGGACAGCCACCTACGAGCAGTACTTC CASSYGTATYEQYF
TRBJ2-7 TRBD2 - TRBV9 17 TGTGCCAGCAGCGGACCACCACTAGCGGGAACGTTCTACGAGCAGTACTTC CASSGPPLAGTFYEQYF
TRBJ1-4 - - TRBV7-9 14 TGTGCCAGCAGCAGAGGGCAGGGGAATGAAAAACTGTTTTTT CASSRGQGNEKLFF
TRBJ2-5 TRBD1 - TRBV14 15 TGTGCCAGCAGCCAAACAACAGGGGGCCAAGAGACCCAGTACTTC CASSQTTGGQETQYF
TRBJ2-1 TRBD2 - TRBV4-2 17 TGTGCCAGCAGCCAAGTTCCTAGCGGAACATACTACAATGAGCAGTTCTTC CASSQVPSGTYYNEQFF
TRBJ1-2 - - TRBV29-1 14 TGCAGCGTTGAAGACGATTCAGGGGTGGGGGGCTACACCTTC CSVEDDSGVGGYTF
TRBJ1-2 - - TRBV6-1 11 TGTGCCAGCAGTCCTCCCTACGGCTACACCTTC CASSPPYGYTF
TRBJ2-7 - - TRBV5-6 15 TGTGCCAGCAGCTTTACAGGGCGGCCTCCCTACGAGCAGTACTTC CASSFTGRPPYEQYF
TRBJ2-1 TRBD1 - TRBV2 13 TGTGCCAGCAGGTTGGGACAGCACAATGAGCAGTTCTTC CASRLGQHNEQFF
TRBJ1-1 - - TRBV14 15 TGTGCCAGCAGCCAAGAAATTCGGGATAACACTGAAGCTTTCTTT CASSQEIRDNTEAFF
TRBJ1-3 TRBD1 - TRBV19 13 TGTGCCAGTAGTAGCGGACAGGGGACCCCCGCGTATTTT CASSSGQGTPAYF
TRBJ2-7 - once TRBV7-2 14 TGTGCCAGCAGCCGCGAGGGCGGAGCCTACGAGCAGTACTTC CASSREGGAYEQYF